The 2 T cell receptor beta chains below come from one sample, sequenced in a study of T cell responses to AZD1222 COVID-19 vaccine. The data were produced by immunoSEQ multiplex PCR, yet TCRdb's version contains in-frame clones alone and is incomplete. The sample shows nearly 200,000 clones, approximately 95% of them seen only once. The source material was peripheral blood, sampled 28 days after the second AZD1222 dose. The receptor source for this set is an adult who received the AZD1222 COVID-19 vaccine.

This chain joins TRBV6-5 and TRBJ2-1, with D maybe TRBD1 (5 bases). The CDR3 consists of 15 residues. Trimming removed 7 bases from V and 0 bases from J, with 13 bases in between. The germline CDR1 and CDR2 sequences are MNHEY and SVGAGI. Here the CDR3 DNA reads TGTGCCAGCACCACAGGACGGAGCTCCTACAATGAGCAGTTCTTC. Its protein product is CASTTGRSSYNEQFF.

This chain links TRBV5-6 with TRBJ2-2, with 8 bases that match TRBD1. Germline CDR1 reads SGHDT; CDR2 reads YYEEEE. There are 15 residues in the CDR3. J was trimmed by 3 bases and V by 4 bases; bases with no gene match: 5. In DNA, the CDR3 is TGTGCCAGCAGCGAGGACAGGGTGGACACCGGGGAGCTGTTTTTT. It specifies CASSEDRVDTGELFF.